This T cell receptor (beta chain) came from a study of shared clonotypes between healthy human individuals. This clone was recorded a few times. Profiling relied on immunoSEQ multiplex PCR, and the TCRdb table lists in-frame clones only, not all of them. The sample has 650,000 to 700,000 clones; 90% are singletons. Each donor was a Caucasian adult residing in Nashville, Tennessee. Sequencing used memory CD8+ T cells from PBMCs. Subset defined: CD45RO+ cells pooled with CCR7-negative TemRA cells. The sequence derives from a man aged 18-30 years in good health. Some clones in this sample may be carry-over from other donors' samples.

CDR3 amino acids: CASSAGQGWTEAFF. Written as DNA, the CDR3 is TGTGCCAGTAGTGCGGGACAGGGTTGGACTGAAGCTTTCTTT. V and J are TRBV19 and TRBJ1-1, with 9 bases lining up with TRBD1. Looked up from germline, CDR1 is LNHDA and CDR2 is SQIVND (reference sequence). The CDR3 is 14 residues long. Unmatched junction bases numbered 6, after V lost 5 bases and J lost 5 bases.